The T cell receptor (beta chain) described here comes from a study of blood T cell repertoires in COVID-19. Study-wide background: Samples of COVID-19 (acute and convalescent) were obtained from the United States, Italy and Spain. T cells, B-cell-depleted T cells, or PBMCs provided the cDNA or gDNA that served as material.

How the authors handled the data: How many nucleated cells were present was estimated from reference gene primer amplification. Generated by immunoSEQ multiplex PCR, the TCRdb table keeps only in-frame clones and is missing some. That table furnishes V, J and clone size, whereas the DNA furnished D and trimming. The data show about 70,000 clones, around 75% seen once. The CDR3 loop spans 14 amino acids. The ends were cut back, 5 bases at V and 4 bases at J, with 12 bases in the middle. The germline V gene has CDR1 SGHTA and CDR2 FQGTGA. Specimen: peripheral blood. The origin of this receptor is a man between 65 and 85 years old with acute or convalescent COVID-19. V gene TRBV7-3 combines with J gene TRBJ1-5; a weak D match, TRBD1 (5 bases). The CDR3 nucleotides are TGTGCCAGCAGCCCCCAGGGAGGGAATCAGCCCCAGCATTTT. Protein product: CASSPQGGNQPQHF.